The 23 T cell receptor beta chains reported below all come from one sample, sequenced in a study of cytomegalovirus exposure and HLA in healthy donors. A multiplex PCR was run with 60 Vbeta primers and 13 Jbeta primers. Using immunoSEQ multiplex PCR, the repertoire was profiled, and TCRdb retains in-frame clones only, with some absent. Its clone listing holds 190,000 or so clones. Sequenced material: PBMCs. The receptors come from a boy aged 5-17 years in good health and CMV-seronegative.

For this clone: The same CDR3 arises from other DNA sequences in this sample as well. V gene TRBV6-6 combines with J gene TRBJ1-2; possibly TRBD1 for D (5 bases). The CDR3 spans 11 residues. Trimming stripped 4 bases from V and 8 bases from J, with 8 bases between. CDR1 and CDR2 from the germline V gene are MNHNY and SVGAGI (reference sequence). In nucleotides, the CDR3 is TGTGCCAGCAGTTTGGGGGGAGGCTACACCTTC. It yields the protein CASSLGGGYTF.

The CDR3 spells CASSFRTVGANVLTF. The CDR3 DNA sequence: TGTGCCAGCAGCTTTCGGACAGTTGGGGCCAACGTCCTGACTTTC. The chain carries TRBV5-4 and TRBJ2-6; a possible D gene is TRBD1 (6 bases). Trimming cost V 2 bases and J 3 bases, with 9 bases left between them. The CDR3 covers 15 residues. Germline V gene data show CDR1 as SGHNT and CDR2 as YYREEE (reference sequence).

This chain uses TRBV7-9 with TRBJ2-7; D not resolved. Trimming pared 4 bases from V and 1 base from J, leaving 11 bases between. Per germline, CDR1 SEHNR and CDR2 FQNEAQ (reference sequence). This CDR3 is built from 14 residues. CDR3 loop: CASSSISPSYEQYF. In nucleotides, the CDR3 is TGTGCCAGCAGCTCCATAAGCCCTTCCTACGAGCAGTACTTC. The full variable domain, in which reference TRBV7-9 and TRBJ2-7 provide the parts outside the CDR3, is DTGVSQNPRHKITKRGQNVTFRCDPISEHNRLYWYRQTLGQGPEFLTYFQNEAQLEKSRLLSDRFSAERPKGSFSTLEIQRTEQGDSAMYLCASSSISPSYEQYFGPGTRLTVT.

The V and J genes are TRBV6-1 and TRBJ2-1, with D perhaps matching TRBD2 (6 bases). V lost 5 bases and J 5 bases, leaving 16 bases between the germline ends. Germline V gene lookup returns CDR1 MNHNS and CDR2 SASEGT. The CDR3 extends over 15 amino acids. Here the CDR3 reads CASSQGLSFNNEQFF. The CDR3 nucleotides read TGTGCCAGCAGTCAGGGACTGAGTTTCAACAATGAGCAGTTCTTC.

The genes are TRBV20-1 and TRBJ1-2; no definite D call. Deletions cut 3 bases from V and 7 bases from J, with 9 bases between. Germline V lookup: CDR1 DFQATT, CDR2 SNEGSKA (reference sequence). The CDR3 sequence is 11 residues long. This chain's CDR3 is CSARDSFGYTF. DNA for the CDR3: TGCAGTGCTAGGGACTCCTTTGGCTACACCTTC.

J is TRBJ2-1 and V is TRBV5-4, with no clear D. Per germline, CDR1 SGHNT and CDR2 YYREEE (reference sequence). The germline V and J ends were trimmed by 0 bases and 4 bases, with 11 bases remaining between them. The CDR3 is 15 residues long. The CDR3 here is CASSLAVLQYNEQFF. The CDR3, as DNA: TGTGCCAGCAGCTTGGCGGTTTTACAGTACAATGAGCAGTTCTTC.

For the CDR3, the DNA is TGTGCCAGCAGTGGTACTAGCGGGCCCTACGAGCAGTACTTC. It yields the protein CASSGTSGPYEQYF. The rearrangement uses TRBV6-1 and TRBJ2-7; 9 positions match TRBD2. Losses at the gene ends were 4 bases for V and 2 bases for J; bases not matched to a gene: 3. The CDR3 covers 14 residues. Germline V gives CDR1 MNHNS, CDR2 SASEGT.

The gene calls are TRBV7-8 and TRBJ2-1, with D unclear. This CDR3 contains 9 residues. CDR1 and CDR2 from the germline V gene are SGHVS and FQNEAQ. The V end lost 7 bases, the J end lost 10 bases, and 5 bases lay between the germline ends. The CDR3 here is CASTPEQFF. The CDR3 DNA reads TGTGCCAGCACCCCGGAGCAGTTCTTC.

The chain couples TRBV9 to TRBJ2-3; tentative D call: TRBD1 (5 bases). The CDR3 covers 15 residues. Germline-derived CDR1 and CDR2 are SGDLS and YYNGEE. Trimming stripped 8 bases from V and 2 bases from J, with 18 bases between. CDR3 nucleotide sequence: TGTGCCAGTCAGCAGGGTCGGTCCACCACAGATACGCAGTATTTT. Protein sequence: CASQQGRSTTDTQYF.

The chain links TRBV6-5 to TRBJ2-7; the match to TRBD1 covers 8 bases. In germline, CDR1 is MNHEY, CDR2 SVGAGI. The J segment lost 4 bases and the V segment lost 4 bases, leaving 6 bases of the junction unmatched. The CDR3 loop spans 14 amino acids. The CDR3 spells CASSSGTGLYEQYF. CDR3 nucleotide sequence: TGTGCCAGCAGTTCCGGGACAGGCTTATACGAGCAGTACTTC.

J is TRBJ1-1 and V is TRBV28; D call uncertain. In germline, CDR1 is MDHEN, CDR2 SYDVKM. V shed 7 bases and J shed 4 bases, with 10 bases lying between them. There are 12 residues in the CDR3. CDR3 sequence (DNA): TGTGCCAGCAATGGAGGAGGCACTGAAGCTTTCTTT. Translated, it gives CASNGGGTEAFF. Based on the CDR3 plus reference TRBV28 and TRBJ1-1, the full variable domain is DVKVTQSSRYLVKRTGEKVFLECVQDMDHENMFWYRQDPGLGLRLIYFSYDVKMKEKGDIPEGYSVSREKKERFSLILESASTNQTSMYLCASNGGGTEAFFGQGTRLTVV.

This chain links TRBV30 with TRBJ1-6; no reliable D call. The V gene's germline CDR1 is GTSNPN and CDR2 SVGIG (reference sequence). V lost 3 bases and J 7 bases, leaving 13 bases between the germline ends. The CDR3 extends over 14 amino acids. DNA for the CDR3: TGTGCCTGGAGCCGGACGGCGGGGAATTCACCCCTCCACTTT. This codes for CAWSRTAGNSPLHF.

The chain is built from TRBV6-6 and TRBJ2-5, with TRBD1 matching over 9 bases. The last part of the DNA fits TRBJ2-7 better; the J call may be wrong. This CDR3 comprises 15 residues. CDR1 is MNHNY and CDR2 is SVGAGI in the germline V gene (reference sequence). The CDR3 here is CASSPRQGGSYEQYF. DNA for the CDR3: TGTGCCAGCAGTCCCCGACAGGGGGGCTCCTACGAGCAGTACTTC.

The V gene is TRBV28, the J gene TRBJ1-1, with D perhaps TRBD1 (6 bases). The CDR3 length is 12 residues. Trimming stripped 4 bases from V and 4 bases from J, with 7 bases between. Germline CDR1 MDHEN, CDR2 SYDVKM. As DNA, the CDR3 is TGTGCCAGCAGTTACAGGGTCACTGAAGCTTTCTTT. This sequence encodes CASSYRVTEAFF.

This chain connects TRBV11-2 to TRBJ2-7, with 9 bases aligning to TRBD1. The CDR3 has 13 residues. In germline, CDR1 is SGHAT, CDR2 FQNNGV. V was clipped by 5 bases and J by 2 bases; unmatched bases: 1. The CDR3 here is CASSNRGPYEQYF. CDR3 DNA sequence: TGTGCCAGCAGCAACAGGGGGCCCTACGAGCAGTACTTC.

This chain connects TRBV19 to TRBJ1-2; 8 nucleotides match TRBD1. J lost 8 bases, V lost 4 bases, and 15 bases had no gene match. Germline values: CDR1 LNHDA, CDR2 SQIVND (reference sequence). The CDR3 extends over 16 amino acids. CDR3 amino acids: CASSTLLRDRRGGYTF. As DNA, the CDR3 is TGTGCCAGTAGTACCCTTCTCCGGGACAGGCGAGGAGGCTACACCTTC.

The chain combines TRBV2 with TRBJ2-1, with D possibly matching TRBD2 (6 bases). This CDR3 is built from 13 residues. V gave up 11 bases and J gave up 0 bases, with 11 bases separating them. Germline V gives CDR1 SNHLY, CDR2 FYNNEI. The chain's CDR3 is CAGGAASYNEQFF. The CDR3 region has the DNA TGTGCCGGCGGGGCAGCCTCCTACAATGAGCAGTTCTTC.

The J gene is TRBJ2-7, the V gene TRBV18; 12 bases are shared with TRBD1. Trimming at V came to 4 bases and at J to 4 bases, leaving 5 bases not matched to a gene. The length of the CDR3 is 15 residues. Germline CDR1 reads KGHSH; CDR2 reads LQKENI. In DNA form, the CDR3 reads TGTGCCAGCTCACAGCCGGGACAGGGGGCTTACGAGCAGTACTTC. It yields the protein CASSQPGQGAYEQYF.

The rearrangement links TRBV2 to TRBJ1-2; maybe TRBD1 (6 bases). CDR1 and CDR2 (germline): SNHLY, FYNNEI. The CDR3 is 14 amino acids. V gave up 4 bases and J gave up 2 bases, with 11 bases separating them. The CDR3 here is CASSVGTTNYGYTF. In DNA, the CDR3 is TGTGCCAGCAGTGTTGGGACAACGAACTATGGCTACACCTTC. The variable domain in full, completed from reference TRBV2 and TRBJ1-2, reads EPEVTQTPSHQVTQMGQEVILRCVPISNHLYFYWYRQILGQKVEFLVSFYNNEISEKSEIFDDQFSVERPDGSNFTLKIRSTKLEDSAMYFCASSVGTTNYGYTFGSGTRLTVV.

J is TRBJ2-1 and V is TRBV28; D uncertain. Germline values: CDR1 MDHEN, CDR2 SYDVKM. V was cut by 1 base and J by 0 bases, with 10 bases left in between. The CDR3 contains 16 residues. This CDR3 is CASSLYSAYSYNEQFF. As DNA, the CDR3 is TGTGCCAGCAGTTTATACTCAGCGTACTCCTACAATGAGCAGTTCTTC.

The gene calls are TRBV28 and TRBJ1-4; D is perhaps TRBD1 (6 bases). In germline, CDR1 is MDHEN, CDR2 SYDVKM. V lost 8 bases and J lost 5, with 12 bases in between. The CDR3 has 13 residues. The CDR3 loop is CASGLDSNEKLFF. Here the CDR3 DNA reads TGTGCCAGCGGGCTGGACAGCAATGAAAAACTGTTTTTT. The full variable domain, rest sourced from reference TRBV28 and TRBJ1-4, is DVKVTQSSRYLVKRTGEKVFLECVQDMDHENMFWYRQDPGLGLRLIYFSYDVKMKEKGDIPEGYSVSREKKERFSLILESASTNQTSMYLCASGLDSNEKLFFGSGTQLSVL.

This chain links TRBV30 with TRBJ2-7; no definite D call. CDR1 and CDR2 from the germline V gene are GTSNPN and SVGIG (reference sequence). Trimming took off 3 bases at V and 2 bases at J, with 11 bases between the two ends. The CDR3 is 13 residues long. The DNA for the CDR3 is TGTGCCTGGAGCCGCGGAAGGCCCTACGAGCAGTACTTC. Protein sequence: CAWSRGRPYEQYF.

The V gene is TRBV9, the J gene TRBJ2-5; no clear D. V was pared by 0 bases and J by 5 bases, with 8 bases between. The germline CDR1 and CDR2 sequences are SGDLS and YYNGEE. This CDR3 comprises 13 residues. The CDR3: CASSVDVFETQYF. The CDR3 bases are TGTGCCAGCAGCGTAGATGTATTTGAGACCCAGTACTTC.